Listed below are T cell receptor beta chains from one sample, sequenced in a study of blood T cell repertoires in COVID-19. The method was immunoSEQ multiplex PCR; TCRdb's version includes in-frame clones alone and lacks a portion of them. This sample yields tens of thousands of clones, of which roughly nine tenths are seen a single time; 8% to 10% belongs to the top ten. Sequencing used peripheral blood. These receptors came from a man in his fifties or sixties with active COVID-19. Both conserved end residues are part of each CDR3. The order of the fields is clone size, V gene, D gene, CDR3 length, J gene, CDR3 protein, CDR3 DNA. The D gene is left open where the match is weak. Clone sizes are given selectively: once, few, many, or a class where the clone is expanded.

once	TRBV27	.	16	TRBJ1-4	CASKFRGDLTNEKLFF	TGTGCCAGCAAATTTCGGGGGGACCTAACTAATGAAAAACTGTTTTTT
.	TRBV25-1	.	13	TRBJ2-7	CATRGTGPYEQYF	TGTGCCACCCGCGGGACCGGACCCTACGAGCAGTACTTC
.	TRBV11-1	TRBD1	15	TRBJ2-1	CASSQDRGSFNEQFF	TGTGCCAGCAGCCAAGACAGGGGAAGCTTCAATGAGCAGTTCTTC
.	TRBV28	TRBD2	16	TRBJ2-1	CASSSRTSGIYNEQFF	TGTGCCAGCAGTTCCCGGACTAGCGGGATATACAATGAGCAGTTCTTC
.	TRBV7-9	.	18	TRBJ1-5	CASSLGGAGIVGNQPQHF	TGTGCCAGCAGCTTAGGTGGGGCAGGGATCGTGGGCAATCAGCCCCAGCATTTT
few	TRBV15	TRBD1	14	TRBJ1-6	CATSNGQGFSPLHF	TGTGCCACCAGCAACGGACAGGGTTTTTCACCCCTCCACTTT
.	TRBV28	TRBD2	18	TRBJ2-7	CASSPGGLGRREGPEQYF	TGTGCCAGCTCGCCTGGGGGCCTAGGGAGGCGGGAGGGCCCCGAGCAGTACTTC
.	TRBV12-5	TRBD2	15	TRBJ2-1	CASGLVLAGVSEQFF	TGTGCTAGTGGTTTGGTGCTAGCGGGAGTAAGCGAGCAGTTCTTC
.	TRBV12-3/TRBV12-4	.	13	TRBJ1-2	CASSLQAQYGYTF	TGTGCCAGCAGTTTGCAGGCCCAGTATGGCTACACCTTC
.	TRBV10-1	.	12	TRBJ1-1	CASSSGETEAFF	TGCGCCAGCAGTTCCGGGGAGACTGAAGCTTTCTTT
.	TRBV5-1	.	15	TRBJ2-1	CASSLVGETYNEQFF	TGCGCCAGCAGCTTGGTCGGTGAAACCTACAATGAGCAGTTCTTC
.	TRBV27	TRBD2	15	TRBJ2-1	CASSPLAGENNEQFF	TGTGCCAGCAGTCCCCTGGCGGGAGAGAACAATGAGCAGTTCTTC
.	TRBV13	.	11	TRBJ1-6	CASSLDGPLHF	TGTGCCAGCAGCTTAGACGGGCCCCTCCACTTT
.	TRBV30	.	12	TRBJ2-3	CAWRSDTDTQYF	TGTGCCTGGAGGTCAGACACAGATACGCAGTATTTT
once	TRBV4-2	.	20	TRBJ1-6	CASSQALGEVLSSYNSPLHF	TGTGCCAGCAGCCAAGCGCTAGGCGAAGTCCTTAGCTCCTATAATTCACCCCTCCACTTT
.	TRBV27	TRBD2	16	TRBJ2-1	CASSLFLAGGYNEQFF	TGTGCCAGCAGTTTATTCCTAGCGGGAGGATACAATGAGCAGTTCTTC
.	TRBV18	.	12	TRBJ2-7	CASSPGRYEQYF	TGTGCCAGCTCACCGGGCCGTTACGAGCAGTACTTC
.	TRBV5-5	TRBD1	15	TRBJ2-7	CASSPTGQGTYEQYF	TGTGCCAGCAGCCCCACGGGACAGGGGACCTACGAGCAGTACTTC
.	TRBV28	.	13	TRBJ2-2	CASSVTNTGELFF	TGTGCCAGCAGTGTGACAAACACCGGGGAGCTGTTTTTT
.	TRBV19	TRBD2	15	TRBJ2-1	CATTKREGPYNEQFF	TGTGCCACTACCAAGCGGGAGGGCCCTTACAATGAGCAGTTCTTC
.	TRBV10-3	TRBD2	14	TRBJ2-1	CATAASGAYNEQFF	TGTGCCACCGCCGCTAGCGGGGCCTACAATGAGCAGTTCTTC
.	TRBV5-6	.	14	TRBJ1-2	CASSRGTTNYGYTF	TGTGCCAGCAGTCGTGGGACAACCAACTATGGCTACACCTTC
.	TRBV11-2	TRBD2	16	TRBJ2-1	CASSLAGGGAYNEQFF	TGTGCCAGCAGCTTAGCGGGAGGGGGGGCCTACAATGAGCAGTTCTTC
.	TRBV5-1	TRBD1	13	TRBJ2-5	CASSRGQEETQYF	TGCGCCAGCAGCCGCGGACAGGAAGAGACCCAGTACTTC
.	TRBV15	.	15	TRBJ1-1	CATSSPLLDLDGAFF	TGTGCCACCAGCAGCCCCCTATTAGACCTAGACGGAGCTTTCTTT
.	TRBV28	.	14	TRBJ1-5	CASSLGFDNQPQHF	TGTGCCAGCAGTTTAGGCTTTGACAATCAGCCCCAGCATTTT
.	TRBV3-1/TRBV3-2	TRBD2	15	TRBJ2-1	CASSQGGGRGNEQFF	TGTGCCAGCAGCCAAGGGGGCGGGAGAGGGAATGAGCAGTTCTTC
.	TRBV28	.	12	TRBJ2-2	CASGQLTGELFF	TGTGCCAGTGGGCAGCTCACCGGGGAGCTGTTTTTT
few	TRBV19	TRBD1	13	TRBJ2-1	CASSGTGVHEQFF	TGTGCCAGTTCCGGGACAGGAGTCCATGAGCAGTTCTTC
.	TRBV30	TRBD1	14	TRBJ2-5	CAWSYRDRKETQYF	TGTGCCTGGAGTTACCGGGACAGGAAAGAGACCCAGTACTTC
.	TRBV12-3/TRBV12-4	TRBD2	13	TRBJ2-1	CASSGTTGGEQFF	TGTGCCAGCAGTGGGACTACCGGGGGGGAGCAGTTCTTC
.	TRBV5-6	TRBD2	15	TRBJ2-1	CASTSRGRVPPGQFF	TGTGCCAGCACCTCTCGCGGGAGGGTGCCCCCCGGGCAGTTCTTC
once	TRBV28	TRBD1	17	TRBJ2-6	CASSLGTGKIGANVLTF	TGTGCCAGCAGTTTAGGGACAGGGAAGATTGGGGCCAACGTCCTGACTTTC
.	TRBV6-5	TRBD1	14	TRBJ1-1	CASTKQGDGLGAFF	TGTGCCAGCACTAAACAGGGGGACGGTTTGGGAGCTTTCTTT
.	TRBV28	TRBD1	15	TRBJ2-7	CASSSSGTGSYEQYF	TGTGCCAGCAGTTCCTCCGGGACAGGCTCCTACGAGCAGTACTTC
.	TRBV3-1/TRBV3-2	TRBD2	16	TRBJ2-1	CASSPAAGRSYNEQFF	TGTGCCAGCAGCCCCGCAGCGGGGCGCTCCTACAATGAGCAGTTCTTC
.	TRBV24-1	TRBD1	15	TRBJ1-2	CATSDLKGQDYGYTF	TGTGCCACCAGTGATTTGAAGGGACAGGACTATGGCTACACCTTC
.	TRBV5-6	.	12	TRBJ2-3	CASSLPTDTQYF	TGTGCCAGCAGCTTGCCGACAGATACGCAGTATTTT
.	TRBV5-1	.	18	TRBJ2-7	CASSLPPPGTAYSYEQYF	TGCGCCAGCAGCTTGCCCCCCCCGGGGACTGCTTATTCCTACGAGCAGTACTTC
.	TRBV7-2	TRBD2	15	TRBJ2-5	CASSLSGSGGETQYF	TGTGCCAGCAGCTTAAGCGGGAGCGGCGGGGAGACCCAGTACTTC
.	TRBV2	.	11	TRBJ1-2	CASSSVYGYTF	TGTGCCAGCAGCTCCGTCTATGGCTACACCTTC
.	TRBV24-1	TRBD1	14	TRBJ2-2	CATAGQGNTGELFF	TGTGCCACCGCAGGACAGGGAAACACCGGGGAGCTGTTTTTT
.	TRBV4-1	.	18	TRBJ1-3	CASSQDTTASPTGNTIYF	TGCGCCAGCAGCCAAGATACTACGGCGTCCCCCACTGGAAACACCATATATTTT
once	TRBV28	TRBD1	15	TRBJ1-5	CASRPGQGRNQPQHF	TGTGCCAGCAGACCGGGACAGGGGAGGAATCAGCCCCAGCATTTT
.	TRBV3-1/TRBV3-2	.	11	TRBJ1-3	CASSPGNTIYF	TGTGCCAGCAGTCCAGGAAACACCATATATTTT
.	TRBV27	.	14	TRBJ2-1	CASSFSSGYNEQFF	TGTGCCAGCAGTTTTAGTAGCGGCTACAATGAGCAGTTCTTC
.	TRBV7-3	TRBD1	13	TRBJ1-1	CASSRGTDTEAFF	TGTGCCAGCAGCCGCGGGACAGACACTGAAGCTTTCTTT